This is a list of T cell receptor beta chains from one sample in a study of T cells in Graves' hyperthyroidism and ophthalmopathy. Each CDR3 protein gets one entry after TCRdb re-called the multiplex PCR reads with MiXCR. The sample yields 30,000 to 35,000 distinct CDR3 sequences, 52% seen once. The sequenced sample was blood. Receptors were obtained from a woman aged 40 to 50 with Graves' ophthalmopathy. CDR3s include the opening cysteine and the closing phenylalanine or tryptophan. The D gene is left open where the match is weak. The size of a clone is reported for some rows only, either as once, few or many, or as a class for expanded clones.

j_gene: TRBJ1-5
abundance: once
v_gene: TRBV20-1
d_gene: -
CDR3aa: CSAQDSRNQPQHF
CDR3nt: TGCAGTGCTCAGGACAGTCGCAATCAGCCCCAGCATTTT

j_gene: TRBJ1-6
abundance: -
v_gene: TRBV2
d_gene: -
CDR3aa: CASRLDRRTNSPLHF
CDR3nt: TGTGCCAGCAGGCTCGACAGGCGTACCAATTCACCCCTCCACTTT

j_gene: TRBJ2-7
abundance: -
v_gene: TRBV2
d_gene: TRBD1
CDR3aa: CARDFTGDAYEQYF
CDR3nt: TGTGCTAGAGATTTTACAGGGGATGCCTACGAGCAGTACTTC

j_gene: TRBJ2-5
abundance: medium-sized
v_gene: TRBV7-9
d_gene: -
CDR3aa: CASSQGGETQYF
CDR3nt: TGTGCCAGCAGCCAGGGGGGTGAGACCCAGTACTTC

j_gene: TRBJ1-1
abundance: many
v_gene: TRBV9
d_gene: -
CDR3aa: CASSVAQYTEAFF
CDR3nt: TGTGCCAGCAGCGTAGCTCAGTACACTGAAGCTTTCTTT

j_gene: TRBJ2-1
abundance: once
v_gene: TRBV25-1
d_gene: -
CDR3aa: CASSPRALNEQFF
CDR3nt: TGTGCCAGCAGCCCGAGGGCGTTGAATGAGCAGTTCTTC

j_gene: TRBJ1-6
abundance: -
v_gene: TRBV10-3
d_gene: TRBD1
CDR3aa: CAITGTGNSPLHF
CDR3nt: TGTGCCATCACAGGGACAGGGAACTCACCCCTCCACTTT

j_gene: TRBJ2-1
abundance: -
v_gene: TRBV7-6
d_gene: -
CDR3aa: CASSLYGSGEQFF
CDR3nt: TGTGCCAGCAGCTTGTACGGGTCGGGTGAGCAGTTCTTC

j_gene: TRBJ2-7
abundance: many
v_gene: TRBV5-8
d_gene: -
CDR3aa: CASSEDKTYEQYF
CDR3nt: TGTGCCAGCAGCGAGGACAAAACCTACGAGCAGTACTTC

j_gene: TRBJ1-2
abundance: -
v_gene: TRBV30
d_gene: -
CDR3aa: CAGDLVGGYTF
CDR3nt: TGTGCCGGGGACCTAGTGGGAGGCTACACCTTC

j_gene: TRBJ1-6
abundance: -
v_gene: TRBV12-3/TRBV12-4
d_gene: -
CDR3aa: CASSLAMGHTRVSPLHF
CDR3nt: TGTGCCAGCAGTTTAGCGATGGGACACACTCGGGTTTCACCCCTCCACTTT

j_gene: TRBJ2-5
abundance: -
v_gene: TRBV7-6
d_gene: TRBD2
CDR3aa: CASSLWASGTQYF
CDR3nt: TGTGCCAGCAGCTTGTGGGCTAGCGGGACCCAGTACTTC

j_gene: TRBJ2-2
abundance: many
v_gene: TRBV7-2
d_gene: -
CDR3aa: CASSSDFGGPRELFF
CDR3nt: TGTGCCAGCAGCTCTGACTTCGGGGGCCCCCGGGAGCTGTTTTTT

j_gene: TRBJ2-7
abundance: -
v_gene: TRBV2
d_gene: -
CDR3aa: CASSSGPPGEQYF
CDR3nt: TGTGCCAGCAGTTCGGGACCCCCGGGGGAGCAGTACTTC

j_gene: TRBJ2-7
abundance: many
v_gene: TRBV3-1
d_gene: -
CDR3aa: CASSQDFGGREQYF
CDR3nt: TGTGCCAGCAGCCAAGATTTCGGGGGCCGCGAGCAGTACTTC

j_gene: TRBJ1-6
abundance: -
v_gene: TRBV20-1
d_gene: -
CDR3aa: CSAREGGNNSPLHF
CDR3nt: TGCAGTGCTAGAGAAGGGGGGAATAATTCACCCCTCCACTTT

j_gene: TRBJ2-4
abundance: once
v_gene: TRBV19
d_gene: TRBD1
CDR3aa: CASSMSNRGVAKNIQYW
CDR3nt: TGTGCCAGTAGTATGTCAAACAGGGGGGTAGCCAAAAACATTCAGTACTGG

j_gene: TRBJ1-4
abundance: -
v_gene: TRBV2
d_gene: TRBD1
CDR3aa: CASRGQDNEKLFF
CDR3nt: TGTGCCAGCAGGGGACAGGATAATGAAAAACTGTTTTTT

j_gene: TRBJ2-3
abundance: many
v_gene: TRBV5-1
d_gene: TRBD2
CDR3aa: CASSATPTGTSGTSTDTQYF
CDR3nt: TGCGCCAGCAGCGCGACACCAACCGGGACTAGCGGTACTAGCACAGATACGCAGTATTTT

j_gene: TRBJ2-7
abundance: many
v_gene: TRBV5-4
d_gene: TRBD2
CDR3aa: CASSLKREKSYEQYF
CDR3nt: TGTGCCAGCAGCTTGAAGCGGGAGAAGAGTTACGAGCAGTACTTC

j_gene: TRBJ2-6
abundance: many
v_gene: TRBV9
d_gene: -
CDR3aa: CASSPRGRGNSGANVLTF
CDR3nt: TGTGCCAGCAGCCCGCGGGGCAGGGGAAACTCTGGGGCCAACGTCCTGACTTTC

j_gene: TRBJ2-7
abundance: -
v_gene: TRBV2
d_gene: TRBD2
CDR3aa: CASSEGLAVTYEQYF
CDR3nt: TGTGCCAGCAGTGAGGGACTAGCGGTGACCTACGAGCAGTACTTC

j_gene: TRBJ2-4
abundance: -
v_gene: TRBV7-2
d_gene: -
CDR3aa: CASSLGAGENIQYF
CDR3nt: TGTGCCAGCAGCTTAGGGGCCGGGGAAAACATTCAGTACTTC

j_gene: TRBJ2-7
abundance: medium-sized
v_gene: TRBV15
d_gene: -
CDR3aa: CATRDSTGITYEQYF
CDR3nt: TGTGCCACCAGAGATTCCACAGGGATCACCTACGAGCAGTACTTC

j_gene: TRBJ2-1
abundance: -
v_gene: TRBV20-1
d_gene: TRBD2
CDR3aa: CSAPSSGGAYNEQFF
CDR3nt: TGCAGTGCCCCCTCAAGCGGGGGGGCCTACAATGAGCAGTTCTTC

j_gene: TRBJ2-5
abundance: -
v_gene: TRBV2
d_gene: -
CDR3aa: CASTGGGREETQYF
CDR3nt: TGTGCCAGCACCGGAGGTGGGCGGGAAGAGACTCAGTACTTC

j_gene: TRBJ2-5
abundance: -
v_gene: TRBV19
d_gene: -
CDR3aa: CASSIQGSQPQYF
CDR3nt: TGTGCCAGTAGTATTCAAGGGAGTCAGCCCCAGTACTTC

j_gene: TRBJ2-7
abundance: -
v_gene: TRBV9
d_gene: TRBD2
CDR3aa: CASSVTSGGTGELYF
CDR3nt: TGTGCCAGCAGCGTAACTAGCGGGGGCACCGGGGAGCTGTACTTC

j_gene: TRBJ2-3
abundance: -
v_gene: TRBV5-1
d_gene: -
CDR3aa: CASSWTGLSTDTQYF
CDR3nt: TGCGCCAGCAGCTGGACGGGACTTAGCACAGATACGCAGTATTTT

j_gene: TRBJ2-7
abundance: -
v_gene: TRBV7-2
d_gene: TRBD1
CDR3aa: CASSLADRAGYEQYF
CDR3nt: TGTGCCAGCAGCTTAGCGGACAGGGCGGGGTACGAGCAGTACTTC

j_gene: TRBJ1-1
abundance: -
v_gene: TRBV4-1
d_gene: -
CDR3aa: CASSRGHSGNTEAFF
CDR3nt: TGCGCCAGCAGCCGAGGACATTCGGGGAACACGGAAGCTTTCTTT

j_gene: TRBJ2-1
abundance: once
v_gene: TRBV20-1
d_gene: TRBD1
CDR3aa: CSARGTGGHNEQFF
CDR3nt: TGCAGTGCTAGAGGGACAGGGGGCCACAATGAGCAGTTCTTC

j_gene: TRBJ2-1
abundance: -
v_gene: TRBV12-3/TRBV12-4
d_gene: TRBD2
CDR3aa: CASRPEGGGGYNEQFF
CDR3nt: TGTGCCAGCAGACCCGAGGGCGGCGGGGGCTACAATGAGCAGTTCTTC

j_gene: TRBJ2-5
abundance: many
v_gene: TRBV12-3/TRBV12-4
d_gene: -
CDR3aa: CASSYGLGETQYF
CDR3nt: TGTGCCAGCTCTTATGGGTTAGGAGAGACCCAGTACTTC

j_gene: TRBJ2-1
abundance: medium-sized
v_gene: TRBV20-1
d_gene: TRBD2
CDR3aa: CSARRGREQFF
CDR3nt: TGCAGTGCTAGACGCGGGAGGGAGCAGTTCTTC

j_gene: TRBJ2-1
abundance: many
v_gene: TRBV11-1
d_gene: -
CDR3aa: CASRFGGAGEQFF
CDR3nt: TGTGCCAGCAGATTCGGAGGGGCGGGTGAGCAGTTCTTC

j_gene: TRBJ2-3
abundance: -
v_gene: TRBV7-2
d_gene: TRBD2
CDR3aa: CASSYLGWGLAGGLPTDTQYF
CDR3nt: TGTGCCAGCAGCTACCTCGGGTGGGGACTAGCGGGAGGCCTCCCCACAGATACGCAGTATTTT

j_gene: TRBJ1-6
abundance: once
v_gene: TRBV6-4
d_gene: TRBD1
CDR3aa: CASSDDRGIPSSYNSPLHF
CDR3nt: TGTGCCAGCAGTGACGACAGGGGTATACCGAGCTCCTATAATTCACCCCTCCACTTT

j_gene: TRBJ2-1
abundance: many
v_gene: TRBV20-1
d_gene: TRBD2
CDR3aa: CSARPSSGGAQNEQFF
CDR3nt: TGCAGTGCTAGACCCTCTAGCGGGGGGGCGCAAAATGAGCAGTTCTTC

j_gene: TRBJ2-3
abundance: many
v_gene: TRBV4-2
d_gene: -
CDR3aa: CASSQERSGTDTQYF
CDR3nt: TGTGCCAGCAGCCAAGAACGTAGCGGCACAGATACGCAGTATTTT

j_gene: TRBJ2-1
abundance: -
v_gene: TRBV5-6
d_gene: -
CDR3aa: CASSFGGNERFF
CDR3nt: TGTGCCAGCAGCTTCGGGGGCAACGAGCGGTTCTTC

j_gene: TRBJ2-5
abundance: -
v_gene: TRBV7-3
d_gene: TRBD2
CDR3aa: CASSLGTSRGSGIETQYF
CDR3nt: TGTGCCAGCAGCTTGGGGACTAGTCGTGGTAGCGGGATTGAGACCCAGTACTTC

j_gene: TRBJ2-7
abundance: -
v_gene: TRBV11-3
d_gene: -
CDR3aa: CTSQRAYERYF
CDR3nt: TGTACCAGCCAGCGGGCCTACGAGCGGTACTTC

j_gene: TRBJ1-2
abundance: medium-sized
v_gene: TRBV24-1
d_gene: -
CDR3aa: CATSDLQDPYGYTF
CDR3nt: TGTGCCACCAGTGATCTTCAGGACCCTTATGGCTACACCTTC

j_gene: TRBJ2-7
abundance: many
v_gene: TRBV6-5
d_gene: -
CDR3aa: CASSYSIGTSRSYEQYF
CDR3nt: TGTGCCAGCAGTTACTCGATCGGAACCTCACGCTCCTACGAGCAGTACTTC

j_gene: TRBJ2-7
abundance: -
v_gene: TRBV7-9
d_gene: -
CDR3aa: CASSPEQVVDYEQYF
CDR3nt: TGTGCCAGCAGCCCCGAACAGGTGGTAGACTACGAGCAGTACTTC

j_gene: TRBJ1-5
abundance: many
v_gene: TRBV19
d_gene: -
CDR3aa: CASRPEDSFRQPQHF
CDR3nt: TGTGCCAGTAGGCCAGAGGACAGTTTTAGACAGCCCCAGCATTTT

j_gene: TRBJ2-2
abundance: many
v_gene: TRBV20-1
d_gene: TRBD1
CDR3aa: CSARGGTDTGELFF
CDR3nt: TGCAGTGCTAGAGGAGGGACAGACACCGGGGAGCTGTTTTTT

j_gene: TRBJ1-6
abundance: -
v_gene: TRBV15
d_gene: -
CDR3aa: CATSRTVNSPLHF
CDR3nt: TGTGCCACCAGCAGAACAGTTAATTCACCCCTCCACTTT

j_gene: TRBJ2-7
abundance: -
v_gene: TRBV10-3
d_gene: TRBD2
CDR3aa: CAILSGTYEQYF
CDR3nt: TGTGCCATCCTAAGCGGGACCTACGAGCAGTACTTC

j_gene: TRBJ1-1
abundance: -
v_gene: TRBV14
d_gene: TRBD1
CDR3aa: CASSRGQGNTEALF
CDR3nt: TGTGCCAGCAGCCGAGGACAGGGGAACACGGAAGCTCTCTTT

j_gene: TRBJ1-2
abundance: -
v_gene: TRBV9
d_gene: TRBD1
CDR3aa: CASSVGTGGYTF
CDR3nt: TGTGCCAGCAGCGTAGGGACAGGGGGCTACACCTTC

j_gene: TRBJ2-5
abundance: -
v_gene: TRBV5-1
d_gene: TRBD1
CDR3aa: CAGSSTGTGQETQYF
CDR3nt: TGCGCCGGCAGCTCGACCGGGACAGGGCAAGAGACCCAGTACTTC

j_gene: TRBJ1-6
abundance: -
v_gene: TRBV7-9
d_gene: -
CDR3aa: CASSGPGHGFRSPLHF
CDR3nt: TGTGCCAGCAGCGGACCGGGACATGGTTTTCGTTCACCCCTCCACTTT